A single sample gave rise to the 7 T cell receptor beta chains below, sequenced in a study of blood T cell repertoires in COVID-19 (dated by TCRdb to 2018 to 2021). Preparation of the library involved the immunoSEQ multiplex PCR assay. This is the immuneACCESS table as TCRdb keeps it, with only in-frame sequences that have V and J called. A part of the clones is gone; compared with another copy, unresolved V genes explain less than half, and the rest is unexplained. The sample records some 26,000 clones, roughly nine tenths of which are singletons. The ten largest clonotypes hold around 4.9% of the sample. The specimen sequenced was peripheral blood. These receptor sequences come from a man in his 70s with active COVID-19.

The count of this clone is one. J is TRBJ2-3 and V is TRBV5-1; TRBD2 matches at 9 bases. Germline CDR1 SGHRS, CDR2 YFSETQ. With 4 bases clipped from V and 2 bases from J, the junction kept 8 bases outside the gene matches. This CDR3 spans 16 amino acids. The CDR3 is CASSNSGGLFTDTQYF. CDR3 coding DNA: TGCGCCAGCAGCAATAGCGGGGGCCTGTTCACAGATACGCAGTATTTT.

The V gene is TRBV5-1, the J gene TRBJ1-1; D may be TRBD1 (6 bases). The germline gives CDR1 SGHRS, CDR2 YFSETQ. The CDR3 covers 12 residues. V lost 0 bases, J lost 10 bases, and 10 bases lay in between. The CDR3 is CASSLDGQSAFF. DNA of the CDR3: TGCGCCAGCAGCTTGGATGGACAGTCAGCTTTCTTT.

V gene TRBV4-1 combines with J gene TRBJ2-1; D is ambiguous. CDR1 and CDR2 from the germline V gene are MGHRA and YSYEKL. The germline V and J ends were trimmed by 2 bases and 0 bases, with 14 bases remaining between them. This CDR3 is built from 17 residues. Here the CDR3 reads CASSQNLGLSSYNEQFF. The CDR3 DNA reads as TGCGCCAGCAGCCAAAACCTGGGCCTGAGCTCCTACAATGAGCAGTTCTTC.

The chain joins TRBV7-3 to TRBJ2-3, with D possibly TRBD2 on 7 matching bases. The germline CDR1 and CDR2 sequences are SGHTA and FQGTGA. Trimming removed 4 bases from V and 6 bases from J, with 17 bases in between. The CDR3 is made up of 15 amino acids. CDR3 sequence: CASSWGGAPVDTQYF. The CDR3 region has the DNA TGTGCCAGCAGCTGGGGGGGGGCCCCCGTTGATACGCAGTATTTT.

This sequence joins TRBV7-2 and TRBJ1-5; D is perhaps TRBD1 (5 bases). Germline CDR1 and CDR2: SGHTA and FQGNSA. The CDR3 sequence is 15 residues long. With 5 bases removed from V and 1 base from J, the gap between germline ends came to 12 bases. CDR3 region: CASSHNSGSNQPQHF. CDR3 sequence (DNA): TGTGCCAGCAGCCATAACTCAGGGAGCAATCAGCCCCAGCATTTT.

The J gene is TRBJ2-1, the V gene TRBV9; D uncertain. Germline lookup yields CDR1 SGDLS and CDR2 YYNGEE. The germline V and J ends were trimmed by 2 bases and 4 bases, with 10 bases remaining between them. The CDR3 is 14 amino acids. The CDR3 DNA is TGTGCCAGCAGCGTTGGAGAGAGGTACAATGAGCAGTTCTTC. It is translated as CASSVGERYNEQFF.

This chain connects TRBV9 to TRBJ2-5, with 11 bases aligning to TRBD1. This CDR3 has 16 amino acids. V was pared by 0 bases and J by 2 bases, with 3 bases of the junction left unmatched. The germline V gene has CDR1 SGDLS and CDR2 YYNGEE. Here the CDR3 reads CASSVVGTGGQETQYF. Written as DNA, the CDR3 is TGTGCCAGCAGCGTAGTAGGGACAGGGGGTCAAGAGACCCAGTACTTC.